The 23 T cell receptor beta chains in this list originate from one sample, sequenced in a study of identical twins. MiXCR was run by TCRdb on the 5' RACE reads, yielding one entry per CDR3 protein. This table holds some 790,000 distinct CDR3 sequences, around a sixth found once. The same sample was also used in a study of T cells expressing NK-cell markers.

Specimen: PBMCs. The receptors were gathered from a woman under 30 in good health.

The genes are TRBV4-3 and TRBJ2-5, with TRBD1 matching over 7 bases. Trimming took 0 bases from V and 6 from J; bases not matched to a gene: 7. The CDR3 is 15 residues long. Germline values: CDR1 LGHNA, CDR2 YSLEER. DNA for the CDR3: TGCGCCAGCAGCCAAGAGAGGCAGGGGGTGCAGACCCAGTACTTC. This gives the protein CASSQERQGVQTQYF.

V gene TRBV2 combines with J gene TRBJ1-1; weak D call: TRBD1 (5 bases). Trimming stripped 6 bases from V and 4 bases from J, with 12 bases between. Germline-derived CDR1 and CDR2 are SNHLY and FYNNEI. The length of the CDR3 is 13 residues. DNA of the CDR3: TGTGCCAGCAGGGGGGGGACGGTCACTGAAGCTTTCTTT. Its translation: CASRGGTVTEAFF. Looking up the rest from reference TRBV2 and TRBJ1-1 gives the full variable domain: EPEVTQTPSHQVTQMGQEVILRCVPISNHLYFYWYRQILGQKVEFLVSFYNNEISEKSEIFDDQFSVERPDGSNFTLKIRSTKLEDSAMYFCASRGGTVTEAFFGQGTRLTVV.

This clonotype was seen more than once but under ten times. The chain uses TRBV12-3 or TRBV12-4 and TRBJ2-7; 7 bases agree with TRBD2. This CDR3 is built from 13 residues. The junction had 3 bases not matched to a gene; V was cut back by 6 bases and J by 1 base. This CDR3 reads CASSTGRSYEQYF. CDR3 nucleotides: TGTGCCAGCAGCACCGGGAGGTCCTACGAGCAGTACTTC.

This clonotype has only a few counts. The V and J genes are TRBV3-1 and TRBJ1-1, with D maybe TRBD1 (5 bases). Trimming cost V 5 bases and J 1 base, with 14 bases left between them. CDR1 is LGHDT, CDR2 YNNKEL, per germline (reference sequence). The CDR3 consists of 15 residues. This chain's CDR3 is CASSYRGTTNTEAFF. The CDR3 nucleotides read TGTGCCAGCAGCTATCGAGGGACGACGAACACTGAAGCTTTCTTT.

The chain couples TRBV5-1 to TRBJ2-5; D is unresolved. The CDR3 length is 13 residues. V lost 7 bases and J lost 2, with 12 bases in between. CDR1 and CDR2 (germline): SGHRS, YFSETQ. The CDR3 DNA sequence: TGCGCCAGCGGTTCCGACTTGCAAGAGACCCAGTACTTC. It yields the protein CASGSDLQETQYF.

V and J are TRBV7-9 and TRBJ2-1; perhaps D is TRBD1 or TRBD2 (5 bases each). The CDR3 runs 12 residues. Trimming pared 8 bases from V and 7 bases from J, leaving 12 bases between. The V gene's germline CDR1 is SEHNR and CDR2 FQNEAQ (reference sequence). CDR3 in DNA: TGTGCCAGCCGGGGCCTCCAGAATGAGCAGTTCTTC. Its protein product is CASRGLQNEQFF.

A few counts support this clonotype. The chain couples TRBV6-5 to TRBJ1-2; the D is unclear. CDR1 is MNHEY, CDR2 SVGAGI, per germline. Trimming took off 0 bases at V and 8 bases at J, with 13 bases between the two ends. This CDR3 spans 14 amino acids. CDR3 loop: CASSYSGRSGGYTF. The CDR3 coding sequence is TGTGCCAGCAGTTACTCGGGCAGATCCGGCGGCTACACCTTC.

The chain employs TRBV29-1 and TRBJ2-1; 7 bases agree with TRBD1. The V and J ends lost 6 bases and 0 bases, in that order; junction bases with no gene match: 8. This CDR3 contains 15 residues. Germline CDR1 SQVTM, CDR2 ANQGSEA. As DNA, the CDR3 is TGCAGCGTGGAAAAACAGGGGAGCTCCTACAATGAGCAGTTCTTC. Residues: CSVEKQGSSYNEQFF.

The CDR3 DNA is TGTGCCAGCAGTTATTCGCGGGAGCTCTACGAGCAGTACTTC. This sequence encodes CASSYSRELYEQYF. The chain couples TRBV28 to TRBJ2-7; TRBD2 aligns across 7 bases. The germline V gene has CDR1 MDHEN and CDR2 SYDVKM. The CDR3 runs to 14 residues. V shed 4 bases and J 3 bases; nucleotides not matched to a gene: 6.

The chain joins TRBV12-3 or TRBV12-4 to TRBJ2-1; no clear D. The CDR3 has 14 residues. V was trimmed by 5 bases and J by 9 bases, leaving 17 bases between them. The CDR3 region is CASSVGVRNGEQFF. The CDR3, as DNA: TGTGCCAGCAGTGTTGGCGTTAGGAACGGTGAGCAGTTCTTC.

A few counts support this clonotype. Relative to the germline gene, one junction end is altered; a read error may explain this. The CDR3 region is CASSRDSAPYSEQFF. The CDR3 region has the DNA TGTGCCAGCAGCCGGGACTCGGCTCCATACAGTGAGCAGTTCTTC. V and J are TRBV6-1 and TRBJ2-1; D possibly corresponds to TRBD2 (6 bases). CDR1 and CDR2 from the germline V gene are MNHNS and SASEGT. The CDR3 length is 15 residues.

Only a few counts were recorded for this clonotype. CDR3 in amino acids: CASSSQGGDNYGYTF. In DNA form, the CDR3 reads TGCGCCAGCAGCTCCCAGGGAGGGGACAACTATGGCTACACCTTC. The chain carries TRBV5-1 and TRBJ1-2; tentative D call: TRBD1 (5 bases). CDR3 length: 15 residues. In germline, CDR1 is SGHRS, CDR2 YFSETQ. V lost 3 bases to trimming and J lost 2 bases, with 14 bases between them.

This clonotype turned up a few times. The chain's CDR3 is CASSLRLEETQYF. The CDR3 bases are TGTGCCAGCTCCCTCCGACTTGAGGAGACCCAGTACTTC. V and J are TRBV18 and TRBJ2-5, with D unclear. The ends were cut back, 6 bases at V and 5 bases at J, with 13 bases in the middle. The germline gives CDR1 KGHSH, CDR2 LQKENI. The CDR3 is made up of 13 amino acids.

The chain combines TRBV27 with TRBJ2-7, with 9 bases lining up with TRBD2. The CDR3 is made up of 14 amino acids. Germline CDR1 is MNHEY and CDR2 is SMNVEV (reference sequence). The ends lost 6 bases at V and 1 base at J; junction bases unmatched: 4. As DNA, the CDR3 is TGTGCCAGCAGCCGACTAGCGGAATCCTACGAGCAGTACTTC. It specifies CASSRLAESYEQYF.

There are a few counts of this clonotype. One end of the junction varies from germline; a read error may be responsible. The V gene is TRBV6-4, the J gene TRBJ2-1; perhaps TRBD1 as D (6 bases). Germline lookup yields CDR1 MRHNA and CDR2 SNTAGT. This CDR3 has 17 residues. As DNA, the CDR3 is TGTGCCAGCAGTGACGTCCGGGCAGGGGCTCCCTACGATGAGCAGTTCTTC. It codes for CASSDVRAGAPYDEQFF.

The chain couples TRBV20-1 to TRBJ2-7, with D perhaps assigned TRBD1 or TRBD2 (6 bases each). The germline CDR1 and CDR2 sequences are DFQATT and SNEGSKA (reference sequence). V lost 6 bases and J 3 bases, leaving 15 bases between the germline ends. The CDR3 sequence is 13 residues long. The CDR3 here is CSARQAGSYEQYF. CDR3 DNA: TGCAGTGCCCGACAGGCGGGGAGCTACGAGCAGTACTTC.

The V gene is TRBV20-1, the J gene TRBJ2-7; 12 bases fit TRBD2. In germline, CDR1 is DFQATT, CDR2 SNEGSKA (reference sequence). V was pared by 3 bases and J by 5 bases, with 14 bases of the junction left unmatched. The CDR3 loop spans 17 amino acids. CDR3 nucleotide sequence: TGCAGTGCTAGCCCCCTGACTAGCGGGAGAAACCTCCACGAGCAGTACTTC. Amino acids: CSASPLTSGRNLHEQYF.

This clonotype appeared a few times. The V and J genes are TRBV19 and TRBJ2-1; the match to TRBD2 covers 8 bases. The CDR3 contains 16 residues. The germline gives CDR1 LNHDA, CDR2 SQIVND (reference sequence). V gave up 4 bases and J gave up 4 bases; unmatched junction bases: 9. CDR3 in DNA: TGTGCCAGTAGTAGGGCTAGCGGGCCGTCTTACAATGAGCAGTTCTTC. Protein sequence: CASSRASGPSYNEQFF. Full variable domain (rest looked up from reference TRBV19 and TRBJ2-1): DGGITQSPKYLFRKEGQNVTLSCEQNLNHDAMYWYRQDPGQGLRLIYYSQIVNDFQKGDIAEGYSVSREKKESFPLTVTSAQKNPTAFYLCASSRASGPSYNEQFFGPGTRLTVL.

This chain uses TRBV20-1 with TRBJ1-1; D perhaps matches TRBD1 (6 bases). CDR1 is DFQATT, CDR2 SNEGSKA, per germline (reference sequence). V was cut by 6 bases and J by 1 base, with 15 bases left in between. This CDR3 has 14 residues. CDR3 loop: CSAKAGAWNTEAFF. For the CDR3, the DNA is TGCAGTGCGAAGGCGGGGGCTTGGAACACTGAAGCTTTCTTT.

This clonotype was seen many times. This rearrangement joins TRBV2 to TRBJ1-5; TRBD1 matches at 8 bases. The CDR3 totals 14 residues. J lost 7 bases, V lost 6 bases, and 8 bases had no gene match. Per germline, CDR1 SNHLY and CDR2 FYNNEI. The CDR3 DNA is TGTGCCAGCAGCGGGACAGGAGGAAACCAGCCCCAGCATTTT. Translation gives CASSGTGGNQPQHF.

This clonotype was observed a handful of times. This chain links TRBV6-5 with TRBJ2-2; 7 nucleotides line up with TRBD2. V was pared by 1 base and J by 4 bases, with 3 bases of the junction left unmatched. This CDR3 is 15 amino acids long. CDR1 and CDR2 (germline): MNHEY, SVGAGI. CDR3 amino acids: CASSYYSGGTGELFF. DNA of the CDR3: TGTGCCAGCAGTTACTATTCGGGGGGCACCGGGGAGCTGTTTTTT.

This clonotype was observed many times. The gene calls are TRBV12-3 or TRBV12-4 and TRBJ2-1, with D perhaps TRBD2 (5 bases). The CDR3 totals 15 residues. With 4 bases removed from V and 6 bases from J, the gap between germline ends came to 16 bases. As DNA, the CDR3 is TGTGCCAGCAGTTCCCCCGCACTAGTGTTCAATGAGCAGTTCTTC. This gives the protein CASSSPALVFNEQFF.

The CDR3 protein is CSADPGQASYEQYF. The CDR3 nucleotides are TGCAGTGCGGATCCGGGACAGGCCTCCTACGAGCAGTACTTC. V gene TRBV20-1 combines with J gene TRBJ2-7; TRBD1 agrees at 8 bases. The CDR3 contains 14 residues. With V trimmed by 6 bases and J by 0 bases, 7 bases remained unmatched. From germline, CDR1 is DFQATT and CDR2 SNEGSKA (reference sequence).